These 28 T cell receptor beta chains were sequenced from one sample in a study of T cells expressing NK-cell markers. TCRdb reprocessed the 5' RACE reads and stores each CDR3 protein as one record, lacking DNA. There are roughly 350,000 distinct CDR3 sequences in the sample, with around 5.2% held by the top ten. The material sequenced was blood T cells: a sorted CD56 or NKG2C T cell subset, CD4+ or CD8+ T cells, or bulk PBMC T cells (not recorded which). All receptors come from a man aged 18 to 70 in good health.

The chain uses TRBV12-3 or TRBV12-4 and TRBJ1-2; lacking DNA, the TRBD1 call made by TCRdb goes unchecked. The CDR3 spans 13 residues. The CDR3 is CASSPWTGSGYTF.

This rearrangement joins TRBV15 to TRBJ2-3; TCRdb returns TRBD1, unconfirmable since there is no DNA. Germline V gives CDR1 LNHNV, CDR2 YYDKDF (reference sequence). The CDR3 is made up of 16 amino acids. CDR3 residues: CATSRDRGSPTDTQYF.

V and J are TRBV20-1 and TRBJ1-4; there is no DNA to check the TCRdb D call of TRBD1. Germline values: CDR1 DFQATT, CDR2 SNEGSKA (reference sequence). There are 15 residues in the CDR3. The CDR3 loop reads CSARTHRGQVEKLFF.

V and J are TRBV6-5 and TRBJ2-5. The CDR3 is 13 residues long. Per the germline V gene, CDR1 is MNHEY and CDR2 is SVGAGI. Here the CDR3 reads CASSYGVKETQYF.

The J gene is TRBJ2-3, the V gene TRBV6-2 or TRBV6-3; TCRdb's D call, TRBD2, is unchecked because there is no DNA. This CDR3 contains 16 residues. Germline-derived CDR1 and CDR2 are MNHEY and SVGEGT. CDR3 residues: CASSYSAGGLKDTQYF.

This sequence joins TRBV13 and TRBJ2-1; TCRdb's D call of TRBD1 is untestable without DNA. In germline, CDR1 is PRHDT, CDR2 FYEKMQ (reference sequence). The CDR3 runs 16 residues. CDR3 amino acids: CASSLRSTGYHNEQFF.

The chain employs TRBV5-1 and TRBJ2-7; lacking DNA, the TRBD1 call made by TCRdb goes unchecked. The CDR3 consists of 14 residues. Germline V gene lookup returns CDR1 SGHRS and CDR2 YFSETQ. CDR3 amino acids: CASSSGTGSYEQYF.

J is TRBJ2-4 and V is TRBV30; TCRdb gives TRBD2 as the D gene, but with no DNA this cannot be confirmed. CDR1 is GTSNPN, CDR2 SVGIG, per germline (reference sequence). CDR3 length: 18 residues. The CDR3 loop reads CAWSVRVAGPSTKNIQYF.

The gene calls are TRBV5-5 and TRBJ2-1; TCRdb lists TRBD2, though no DNA is available to test this call. Germline CDR1 is SGHKS and CDR2 is YYEKEE (reference sequence). This CDR3 is built from 17 residues. The CDR3 loop is CASSLAEGLAGTNEQFF. Drawing the rest from reference TRBV5-5 and TRBJ2-1, the complete variable domain is DAGVTQSPTHLIKTRGQQVTLRCSPISGHKSVSWYQQVLGQGPQFIFQYYEKEERGRGNFPDRFSARQFPNYSSELNVNALLLGDSALYLCASSLAEGLAGTNEQFFGPGTRLTVL.

The chain joins TRBV28 to TRBJ1-2. The germline gives CDR1 MDHEN, CDR2 SYDVKM. CDR3 length: 12 amino acids. The CDR3 sequence: CASSSMPVSYTF.

This sequence joins TRBV4-1 and TRBJ2-7; no DNA is available, so the TRBD1 call from TCRdb remains unchecked. The CDR3 spans 16 residues. Germline values: CDR1 MGHRA, CDR2 YSYEKL. CDR3 sequence: CASSQEGGGGIYEQYF.

This sequence joins TRBV7-2 and TRBJ2-1; without DNA, the TCRdb call of TRBD1 cannot be checked. This CDR3 has 14 residues. Germline-derived CDR1 and CDR2 are SGHTA and FQGNSA. CDR3: CASSLGRGSEEQFF.

The J gene is TRBJ2-1, the V gene TRBV20-1; TCRdb lists TRBD1, though no DNA is available to test this call. Germline lookup yields CDR1 DFQATT and CDR2 SNEGSKA (reference sequence). This CDR3 is built from 11 residues. CDR3 in amino acids: CSARGGGEQFF.

The chain uses TRBV5-1 and TRBJ2-1; without DNA, the TCRdb call of TRBD2 cannot be checked. This CDR3 contains 15 residues. Germline V lookup: CDR1 SGHRS, CDR2 YFSETQ. The CDR3 loop reads CASSLTAGGPSEQFF.

This chain joins TRBV5-1 and TRBJ2-5; the D gene TCRdb calls, TRBD2, cannot be checked with no DNA. Germline loops: CDR1 SGHRS, CDR2 YFSETQ. The CDR3 sequence is 16 residues long. CDR3: CASSPALAGAKETQYF.

This chain uses TRBV11-2 with TRBJ2-5; TCRdb designates TRBD2, a call that cannot be tested without DNA. CDR1 is SGHAT, CDR2 FQNNGV, per germline. The CDR3 length is 13 residues. CDR3 in amino acids: CASRSGGVETQYF.

The chain employs TRBV5-1 and TRBJ1-5; the D call from TCRdb, TRBD1, cannot be confirmed without DNA. The germline V gene has CDR1 SGHRS and CDR2 YFSETQ. The CDR3 contains 18 residues. The chain's CDR3 is CASSLEGPGTGENQPQHF.

This sequence joins TRBV27 and TRBJ2-5; TCRdb picks TRBD2, but there is no DNA to check that call. The CDR3 is 17 amino acids. The V gene's germline CDR1 is MNHEY and CDR2 SMNVEV (reference sequence). This CDR3 is CASSLFRGSGSAETQYF.

The chain is built from TRBV2 and TRBJ1-1. The CDR3 totals 14 residues. The germline gives CDR1 SNHLY, CDR2 FYNNEI. The CDR3 protein is CASFQGNGNTEAFF.

The V and J genes are TRBV29-1 and TRBJ2-3; absent DNA, TCRdb's TRBD2 call cannot be checked. This CDR3 region has 16 residues. Germline loops: CDR1 SQVTM, CDR2 ANQGSEA. CDR3 loop: CSVEGTSGGASDTQYF.

The chain links TRBV29-1 to TRBJ1-1; the TCRdb D gene call, TRBD1, has no DNA to confirm it. This CDR3 is built from 11 residues. The V gene's germline CDR1 is SQVTM and CDR2 ANQGSEA. The CDR3 protein is CSVAQEELAFF.

V usage is TRBV11-2 and J usage is TRBJ2-5; TCRdb picks TRBD2, but there is no DNA to check that call. Germline values: CDR1 SGHAT, CDR2 FQNNGV. The CDR3 length is 16 residues. CDR3: CASSPPGLAGLETQYF.

The chain combines TRBV12-3 or TRBV12-4 with TRBJ2-1; TCRdb lists TRBD1, though no DNA is available to test this call. This CDR3 is built from 15 residues. This CDR3 reads CASSPLAGTGNEQFF.

The chain couples TRBV6-1 to TRBJ2-1; the TCRdb call, TRBD1, lacks DNA for checking. Per the germline V gene, CDR1 is MNHNS and CDR2 is SASEGT. This CDR3 is built from 16 residues. CDR3 loop: CASSLRGPTSYNEQFF.

The chain employs TRBV5-5 and TRBJ1-2; the TCRdb call, TRBD1, lacks DNA for checking. Germline V gene data show CDR1 as SGHKS and CDR2 as YYEKEE (reference sequence). The CDR3 runs to 16 residues. CDR3 sequence reads: CASSSQGAISFYGYTF. The full variable domain, completed using reference TRBV5-5 and TRBJ1-2, is DAGVTQSPTHLIKTRGQQVTLRCSPISGHKSVSWYQQVLGQGPQFIFQYYEKEERGRGNFPDRFSARQFPNYSSELNVNALLLGDSALYLCASSSQGAISFYGYTFGSGTRLTVV.

This chain joins TRBV7-3 and TRBJ2-5; TCRdb selects TRBD2, and the lack of DNA leaves this call unchecked. Germline V gene sequence: CDR1 SGHTA, CDR2 FQGTGA. The CDR3 length is 14 residues. CDR3 sequence reads: CASSSGGVGETQYF.

The chain recombines TRBV6-4 with TRBJ1-1. There are 14 residues in the CDR3. Germline loops: CDR1 MRHNA, CDR2 SNTAGT. CDR3 loop: CATRRDEGNTEAFF.

The chain couples TRBV11-1 to TRBJ2-6; TCRdb outputs TRBD1, but without DNA this stays unchecked. CDR3 length equals 17 residues. Germline V gene lookup returns CDR1 SGHAT and CDR2 FQDESV (reference sequence). The CDR3 sequence is CASSRDRATAGANVLTF. The variable domain in full, with the rest retrieved from reference TRBV11-1 and TRBJ2-6, is EAEVAQSPRYKITEKSQAVAFWCDPISGHATLYWYRQILGQGPELLVQFQDESVVDDSQLPKDRFSAERLKGVDSTLKIQPAELGDSAMYLCASSRDRATAGANVLTFGAGSRLTVL.